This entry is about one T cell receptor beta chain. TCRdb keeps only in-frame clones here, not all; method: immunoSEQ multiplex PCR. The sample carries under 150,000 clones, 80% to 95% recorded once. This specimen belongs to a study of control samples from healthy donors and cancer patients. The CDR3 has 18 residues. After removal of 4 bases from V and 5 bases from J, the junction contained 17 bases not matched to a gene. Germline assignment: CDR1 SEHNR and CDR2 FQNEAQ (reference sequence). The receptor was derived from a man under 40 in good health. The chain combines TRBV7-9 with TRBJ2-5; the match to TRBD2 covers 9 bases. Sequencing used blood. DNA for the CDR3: TGTGCCAGCAGCTCTACTTTACTTATAGCGGGAGAGTACGAGACCCAGTACTTC. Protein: CASSSTLLIAGEYETQYF. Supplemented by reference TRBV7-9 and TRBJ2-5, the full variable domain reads DTGVSQNPRHKITKRGQNVTFRCDPISEHNRLYWYRQTLGQGPEFLTYFQNEAQLEKSRLLSDRFSAERPKGSFSTLEIQRTEQGDSAMYLCASSSTLLIAGEYETQYFGPGTRLLVL.